This T cell receptor beta chain emerged from a study of cytomegalovirus exposure and HLA in healthy donors. In the PCR, 60 Vbeta and 13 Jbeta primers were used. Libraries were prepared by immunoSEQ multiplex PCR; TCRdb keeps only in-frame clonotypes and omits some of them. This sample has 100,000 or so clones; approximately 16% occur once, and the top ten carry roughly 0.79%. Trimming pared 0 bases from V and 2 bases from J, leaving 12 bases between. This CDR3 has 16 amino acids. The clonotype was recovered from a female donor in good health and CMV-seronegative. The sample comprised PBMCs. J is TRBJ1-5 and V is TRBV5-3; D is unresolved. TRBV5-3 is an ORF; its function is uncertain. CDR3 amino acids: CARSLAFGRGNQPQHF. The DNA for the CDR3 is TGTGCCAGAAGCTTGGCCTTCGGGAGAGGCAATCAGCCCCAGCATTTT.